This T cell receptor beta chain was captured by sequencing in a study of T-cell reconstitution after alpha-beta-depleted transplantation in children. Preparation of the TCRbeta library was carried out with unique molecular identifiers. TCRdb redid the calling of the PCR reads with MiXCR, one entry per CDR3 protein. The sample contains some 520,000 distinct CDR3 sequences, less than 35% of which appear only once. This clonotype was picked up a small number of times. This receptor was taken from a human donor who donated a stem cell graft to a child with aplastic anemia. The material was PBMCs from the stem cell graft donor, obtained from the stem cell graft.

The CDR3 is CSASAPGLAVYNEQFF. In DNA form, the CDR3 reads TGCAGTGCTAGTGCCCCGGGACTAGCGGTTTACAATGAGCAGTTCTTC. The rearrangement joins TRBV20-1 to TRBJ2-1; 11 bases line up with TRBD2. Germline trimming cut 3 bases from V and 4 bases from J; bases unmatched to any gene: 8. Germline CDR1 and CDR2: DFQATT and SNEGSKA (reference sequence). The CDR3 totals 16 residues.